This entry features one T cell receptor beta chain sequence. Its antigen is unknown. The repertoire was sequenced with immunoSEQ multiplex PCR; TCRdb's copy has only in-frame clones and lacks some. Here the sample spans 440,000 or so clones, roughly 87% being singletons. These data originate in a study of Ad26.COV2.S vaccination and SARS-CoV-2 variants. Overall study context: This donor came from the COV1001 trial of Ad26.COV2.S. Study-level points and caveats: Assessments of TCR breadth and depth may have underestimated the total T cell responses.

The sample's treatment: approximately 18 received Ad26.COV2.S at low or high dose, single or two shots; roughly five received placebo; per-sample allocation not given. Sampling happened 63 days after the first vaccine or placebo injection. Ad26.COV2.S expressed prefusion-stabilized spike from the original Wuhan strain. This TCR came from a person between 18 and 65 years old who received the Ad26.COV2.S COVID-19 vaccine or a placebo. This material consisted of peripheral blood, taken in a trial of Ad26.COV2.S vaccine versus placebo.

The DNA of the CDR3 is TGCGCCAGCAGTGTTGCCAGCGGGCTTGGAAGGAACGAGCAGTACTTC. This sequence encodes CASSVASGLGRNEQYF. V is TRBV10-2 and J is TRBJ2-7, with D possibly TRBD2 on 6 matching bases. The length of the CDR3 is 16 residues. Looked up from germline, CDR1 is WSHSY and CDR2 is SAAADI. V was trimmed by 4 bases and J by 5 bases, leaving 21 bases between them.